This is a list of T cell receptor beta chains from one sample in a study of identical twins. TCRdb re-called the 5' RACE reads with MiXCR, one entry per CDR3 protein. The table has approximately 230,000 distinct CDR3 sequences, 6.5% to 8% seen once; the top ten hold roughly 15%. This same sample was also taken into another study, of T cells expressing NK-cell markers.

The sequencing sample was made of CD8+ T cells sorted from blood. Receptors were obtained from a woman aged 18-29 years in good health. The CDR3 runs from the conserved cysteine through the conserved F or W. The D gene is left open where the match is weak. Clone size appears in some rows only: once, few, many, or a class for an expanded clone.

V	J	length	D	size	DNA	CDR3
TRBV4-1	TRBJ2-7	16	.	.	TGCGCCAGCAGCCAAGAGCCCGCCACAGCCGCCTACGAGCAGTACTTC	CASSQEPATAAYEQYF
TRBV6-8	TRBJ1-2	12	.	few	TGTGCCGCGGGTAAGGTCTCCTATGGCTACACCTTC	CAAGKVSYGYTF
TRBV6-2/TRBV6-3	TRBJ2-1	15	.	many	TGTGCCAGCAGTTACGGGGGGAGCTCCTACAATGAGCAGTTCTTC	CASSYGGSSYNEQFF
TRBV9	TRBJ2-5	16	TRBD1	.	TGTGCCAGCAGCGGAGGTAATACAGGGGTGGAAGAGACCCAGTACTTC	CASSGGNTGVEETQYF
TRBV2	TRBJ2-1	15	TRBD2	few	TGTGCCAGCAGTACCTCCGACCGGGGGGGCAATGAGCAGTTCTTC	CASSTSDRGGNEQFF
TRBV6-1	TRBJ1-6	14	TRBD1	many	TGTGCCAGCACCGACAGGGGAATGAGATCACCCCTCCACTTT	CASTDRGMRSPLHF
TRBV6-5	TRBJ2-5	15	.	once	TGTGCCAGCAGTTACTCGGGGCGGTACCAAGAGACCCAGTACTTC	CASSYSGRYQETQYF
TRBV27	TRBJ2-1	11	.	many	TGTGCCAGCAGTTACGCACGGGAGCAGTTCTTC	CASSYAREQFF
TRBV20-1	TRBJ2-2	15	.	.	TGCAGTGCTAGGTTCGGGAGCCCCAAGACCGGGGAGCTGTTTTTT	CSARFGSPKTGELFF
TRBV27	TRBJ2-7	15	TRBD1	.	TGTGCCAGCAGTTTATCCGGGACAGGGTTCTACGAGCAGTACTTC	CASSLSGTGFYEQYF
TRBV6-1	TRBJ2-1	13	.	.	TGTGCCAGCAGCCCGGGACCGATCAATGAGCAGTTCTTC	CASSPGPINEQFF
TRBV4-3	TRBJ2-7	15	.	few	TGCGCCAGCAGCCAAAGGGGGGAGGGGTCCTACGAGCAGTACTTC	CASSQRGEGSYEQYF
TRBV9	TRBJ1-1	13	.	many	TGTGCCAGCAGCCCCTCCGGGAACACTGAAGCTTTCTTT	CASSPSGNTEAFF
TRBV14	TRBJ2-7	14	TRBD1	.	TGTGCCAGCAGCCAAGGACAGGGGGATTACGAGCAGTACTTC	CASSQGQGDYEQYF
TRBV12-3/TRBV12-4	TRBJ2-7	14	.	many	TGTGCCAGCAGTTTTGTTTCGGTCGGGGACGAGCAGTACTTC	CASSFVSVGDEQYF
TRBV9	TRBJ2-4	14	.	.	TGTGCCAGCAGCCTCACGACAGGAGAAAACATTCAGTACTTC	CASSLTTGENIQYF
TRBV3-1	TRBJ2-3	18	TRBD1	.	TGTGCCTGCTCCACGGTCTTCCACAGGGGGCGGGTGGCAGATACGCAGTATTTT	CACSTVFHRGRVADTQYF
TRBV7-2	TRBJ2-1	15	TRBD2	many	TGTGCCAGCAGCGTTAGCGGGAGGAACCACAATGAGCAGTTCTTC	CASSVSGRNHNEQFF
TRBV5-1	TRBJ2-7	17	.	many	TGCGCCAGCAGTTGGCGGGCGCGCCAGAGGGCTGAGGACGAGCAGTACTTC	CASSWRARQRAEDEQYF
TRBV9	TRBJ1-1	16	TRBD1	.	TGTGCCAGCAGCGTAGCTACTGGGGGACAGGGGACTGAAGCTTTCTTT	CASSVATGGQGTEAFF
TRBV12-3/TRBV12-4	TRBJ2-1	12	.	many	TGTGCCAGCAACTCTCTAAACAATGAGCAGTTCTTC	CASNSLNNEQFF
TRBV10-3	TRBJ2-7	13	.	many	TGTGCCATACGGGACCCGACCGATTACGAGCAGTACTTC	CAIRDPTDYEQYF
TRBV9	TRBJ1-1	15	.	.	TGTGCCAGCAGCGTAGGAATAAGCCCAAACACTGAAGCTTTCTTT	CASSVGISPNTEAFF
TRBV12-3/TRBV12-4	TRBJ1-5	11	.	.	TGTGCCAGCAGTTTTAAGGGGCCCCAGCATTTT	CASSFKGPQHF
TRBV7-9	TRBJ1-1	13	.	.	TGTGCCAGCAGCTTACGCGGGGCCAGTGAAGCTTTCTTT	CASSLRGASEAFF
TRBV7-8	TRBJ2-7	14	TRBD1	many	TGTGCCAGCAGTTTCGGGACAGGTACCTACGAGCAGTACTTC	CASSFGTGTYEQYF
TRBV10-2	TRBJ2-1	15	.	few	TGCGCCAGCAGTGGAGACTCATTCACAAACAATGAGCAGTTCTTC	CASSGDSFTNNEQFF
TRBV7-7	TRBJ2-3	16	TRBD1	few	TGTGCTAGCAGCTCCGACGGGACAGGGACCGGAGATACGCAGTATTTT	CASSSDGTGTGDTQYF
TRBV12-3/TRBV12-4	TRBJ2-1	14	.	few	TGTGCCAGCGTGGCGAGCGGTTTCTACAATGAGCAGTTCTTC	CASVASGFYNEQFF
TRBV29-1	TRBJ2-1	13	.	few	TGCAGCGTTAGAACTTCCTCCTACAATGAGCAGTTCTTC	CSVRTSSYNEQFF
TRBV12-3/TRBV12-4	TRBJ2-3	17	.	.	TGTGCCAGCGCCGCAGAGGGGGGTTTATTCTACACAGATACGCAGTATTTT	CASAAEGGLFYTDTQYF
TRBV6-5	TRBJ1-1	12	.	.	TGTGCCAGCAGTACGCCTGTAGGTGAAGCTTTCTTT	CASSTPVGEAFF
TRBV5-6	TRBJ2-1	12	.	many	TGTGCCAGCAGCGCAAGCTCCTATGAGCAGTTCTTC	CASSASSYEQFF
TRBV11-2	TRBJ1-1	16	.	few	TGTGCCAGCAGCTTGGAGGGGGGGCGCATTGACACTGAAGCTTTCTTT	CASSLEGGRIDTEAFF
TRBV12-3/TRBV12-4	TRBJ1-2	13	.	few	TGTGCCAGCAGTTTTCAAACTAACTATGGCTACACCTTC	CASSFQTNYGYTF
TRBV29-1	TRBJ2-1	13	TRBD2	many	TGCAGCGTTGATACGCGGGGGTGGGATGAGCAGTTCTTC	CSVDTRGWDEQFF
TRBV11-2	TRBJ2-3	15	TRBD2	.	TGTGCCAGCAGCTACTGGGGGAGGGGAACAGATACGCAGTATTTT	CASSYWGRGTDTQYF
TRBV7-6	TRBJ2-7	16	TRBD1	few	TGTGCCAGCAGTCCCGTTTTCAGGGGGAAGGGCTACGAGCAGTACTTC	CASSPVFRGKGYEQYF
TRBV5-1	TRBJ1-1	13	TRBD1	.	TGCGCCAGCAGCTTAGGACAGGGGGGATTCGCTTTCTTT	CASSLGQGGFAFF
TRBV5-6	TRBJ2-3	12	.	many	TGTGCCAGCAGCTTTGGAGCCAATACGCAGTATTTT	CASSFGANTQYF
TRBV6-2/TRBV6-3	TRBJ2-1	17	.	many	TGTGCCAGCAGATCCCTCCCTCCGACTATGCTCCTGGATGAGCAGTTCTTC	CASRSLPPTMLLDEQFF
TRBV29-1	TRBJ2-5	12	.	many	TGCAGCGTTAGGGTGTTGGGAGAGACCCAGTACTTC	CSVRVLGETQYF
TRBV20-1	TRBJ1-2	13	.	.	TGCAGTGCTATGAGATCCGCGGACTATGGCTACACCTTC	CSAMRSADYGYTF
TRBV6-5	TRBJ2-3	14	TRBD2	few	TGTGCCAGCAGTTCGGGAGCGGGGACAGATACGCAGTATTTT	CASSSGAGTDTQYF
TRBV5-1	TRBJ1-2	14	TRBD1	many	TGCGCCAGCAGCTTGACAGGGGGAAATCATGGCTACACCTTC	CASSLTGGNHGYTF
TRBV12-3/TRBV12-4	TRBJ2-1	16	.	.	TGTGCCAGCAGTTCAAACTTCGGGACGGCATACAATGAGCAGTTCTTC	CASSSNFGTAYNEQFF
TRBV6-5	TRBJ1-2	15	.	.	TGTGCCAGCAGTTCGTCTTTTGACCCGGCAGGTGGCTACACCTTC	CASSSSFDPAGGYTF
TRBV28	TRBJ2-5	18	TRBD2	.	TGTGCCAGCAGCCTAATCGGGATACGGGAGGAGATGGCGGAGACCCAGTACTTC	CASSLIGIREEMAETQYF
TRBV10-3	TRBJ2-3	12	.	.	TGTGCCATCAGTGATGAAGACGATTCGCAGTATTTT	CAISDEDDSQYF
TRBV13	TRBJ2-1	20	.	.	TGTGCCAGCAGCTATGGGAAAGGTATCATCATTTCATCCTCCTACAATGAGCAGTTCTTC	CASSYGKGIIISSSYNEQFF
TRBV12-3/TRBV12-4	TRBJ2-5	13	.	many	TGTGCCAGCAGGCTAGGGTCCGGGGAGACCCAGTACTTC	CASRLGSGETQYF
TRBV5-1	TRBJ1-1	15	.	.	TGCGCCAGCAGCTATGGTAGGGGAGTAGACACTGAAGCTTTCTTT	CASSYGRGVDTEAFF
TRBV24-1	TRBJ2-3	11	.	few	TGTGCCACCGAAATGACAGATACGCAGTATTTT	CATEMTDTQYF
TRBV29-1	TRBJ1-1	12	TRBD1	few	TGCAGCGTAGGACAGGGGTCGACTGAAGCTTTCTTT	CSVGQGSTEAFF
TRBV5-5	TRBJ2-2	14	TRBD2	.	TGTGCCAGCAGCCCCAGGCTCTACAGCGGGGAGCTGCTTTTT	CASSPRLYSGELLF
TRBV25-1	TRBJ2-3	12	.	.	TGTGCCATCTCGAGCGGGCTAGGTACGCAGTATTTT	CAISSGLGTQYF
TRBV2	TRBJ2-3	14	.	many	TGTGCCAGCACCTCGGGACCTAGCACAGATACGCAGTATTTT	CASTSGPSTDTQYF
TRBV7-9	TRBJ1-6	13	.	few	TGTGCCAGCAGCCCGGGGGTGGGTTCACCCCTCCACTTT	CASSPGVGSPLHF